This entry features one T cell receptor (beta chain) sequence. In the study's own analysis: From reference gene primer amplification, estimates of nucleated cell counts were derived. Assay: immunoSEQ multiplex PCR; the TCRdb copy retains only in-frame clones and omits some. V and J calls and clone size come straight from that table; D and trimming were deduced from the DNA. The sample has around 330,000 clones, approximately 90% seen once. This sample was taken from a study of blood T cell repertoires in COVID-19. The V gene end was trimmed by 3 bases and the J gene end by 3 bases; junction bases not matched to a gene: 13. In germline, CDR1 is SGHNT, CDR2 YYREEE (reference sequence). CDR3 size: 20 residues. This study enrolled people aged about 18 to 95 from roughly 24 US geographic areas. Cohort assignment relied on participant-reported clinical history.

Sequencing used PBMCs or T cells enriched from blood (not recorded which). The chain carries TRBV5-4 and TRBJ2-3, with 16 bases that match TRBD2. The sequence was obtained from a woman aged 40 to 50 who had recovered from COVID-19. The CDR3 coding sequence is TGTGCCAGCAGCTACCCGGGACTAGCGGGGGGGCCGGGTAGGACAGATACGCAGTATTTT. Translating it yields CASSYPGLAGGPGRTDTQYF.